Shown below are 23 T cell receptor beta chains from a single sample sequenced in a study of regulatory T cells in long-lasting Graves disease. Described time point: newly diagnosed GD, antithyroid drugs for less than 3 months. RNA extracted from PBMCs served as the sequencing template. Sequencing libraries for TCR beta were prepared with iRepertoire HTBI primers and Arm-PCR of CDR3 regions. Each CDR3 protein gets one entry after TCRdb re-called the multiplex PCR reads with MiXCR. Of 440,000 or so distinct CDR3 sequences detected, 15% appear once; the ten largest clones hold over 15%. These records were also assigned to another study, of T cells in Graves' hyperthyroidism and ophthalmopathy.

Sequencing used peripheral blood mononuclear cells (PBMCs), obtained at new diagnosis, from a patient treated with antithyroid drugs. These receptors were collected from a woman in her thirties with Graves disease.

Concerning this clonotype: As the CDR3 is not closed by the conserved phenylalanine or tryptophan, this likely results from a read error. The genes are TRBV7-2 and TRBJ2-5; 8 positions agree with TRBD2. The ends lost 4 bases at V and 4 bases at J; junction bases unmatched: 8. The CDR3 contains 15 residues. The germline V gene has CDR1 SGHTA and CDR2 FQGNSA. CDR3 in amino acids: CASSSVAGKRETQYL. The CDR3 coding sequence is TGTGCCAGCAGCTCGGTAGCGGGAAAGCGAGAGACCCAGTACCTC.

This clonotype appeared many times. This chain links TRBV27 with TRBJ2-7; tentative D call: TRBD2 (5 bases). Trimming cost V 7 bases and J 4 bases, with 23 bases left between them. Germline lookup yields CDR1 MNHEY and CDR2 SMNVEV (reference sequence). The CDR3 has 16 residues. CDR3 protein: CASKSLSRRRMYEQYF. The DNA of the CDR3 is TGTGCCAGCAAGAGTCTATCCCGACGGAGGATGTACGAGCAGTACTTC.

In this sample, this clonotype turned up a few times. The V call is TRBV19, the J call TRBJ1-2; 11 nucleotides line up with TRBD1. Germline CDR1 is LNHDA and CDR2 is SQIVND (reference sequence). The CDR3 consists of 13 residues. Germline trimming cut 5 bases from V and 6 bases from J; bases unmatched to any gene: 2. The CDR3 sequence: CASSGQGANGYTF. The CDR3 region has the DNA TGTGCCAGTAGTGGACAGGGGGCGAATGGCTACACCTTC.

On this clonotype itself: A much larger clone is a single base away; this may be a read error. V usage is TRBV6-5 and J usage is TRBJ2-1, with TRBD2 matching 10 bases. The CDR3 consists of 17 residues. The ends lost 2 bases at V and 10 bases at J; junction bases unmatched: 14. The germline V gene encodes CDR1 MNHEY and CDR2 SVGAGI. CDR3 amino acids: CASSYVSSLAGVGEQFF. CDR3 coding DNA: TGTGCCAGCAGTTACGTTTCTAGCCTAGCGGGAGTGGGGGAGCAGTTCTTC.

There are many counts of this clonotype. This chain's CDR3 is CASSSQAGKTETQYF. DNA of the CDR3: TGTGCCAGCAGCTCCCAAGCGGGAAAGACAGAGACCCAGTACTTC. The chain has TRBV11-2 and TRBJ2-1; 7 nucleotides align to TRBD2. The last part of the DNA fits TRBJ2-5 better; the J call may be wrong. The CDR3 consists of 15 residues. Per the germline V gene, CDR1 is SGHAT and CDR2 is FQNNGV.

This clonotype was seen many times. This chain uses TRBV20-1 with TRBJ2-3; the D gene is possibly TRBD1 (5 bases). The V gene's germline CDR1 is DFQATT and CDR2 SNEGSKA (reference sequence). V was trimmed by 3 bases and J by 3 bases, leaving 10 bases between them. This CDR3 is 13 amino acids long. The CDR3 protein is CSASRQSTDTQYF. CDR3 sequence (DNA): TGCAGTGCTAGTCGACAGTCAACAGATACGCAGTATTTT.

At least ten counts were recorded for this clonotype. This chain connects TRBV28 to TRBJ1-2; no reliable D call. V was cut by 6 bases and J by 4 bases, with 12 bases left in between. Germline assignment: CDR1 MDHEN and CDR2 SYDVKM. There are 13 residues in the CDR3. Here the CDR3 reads CASSLLGLYGYTF. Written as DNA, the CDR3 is TGTGCCAGCAGCCTACTAGGACTCTATGGCTACACCTTC.

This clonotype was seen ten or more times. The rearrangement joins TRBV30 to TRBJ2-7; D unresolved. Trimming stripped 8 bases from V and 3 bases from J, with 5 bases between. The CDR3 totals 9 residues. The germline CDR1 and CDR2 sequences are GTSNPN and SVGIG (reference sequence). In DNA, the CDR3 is TGTGCCACTGACTACGAGCAGTACTTC. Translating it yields CATDYEQYF.

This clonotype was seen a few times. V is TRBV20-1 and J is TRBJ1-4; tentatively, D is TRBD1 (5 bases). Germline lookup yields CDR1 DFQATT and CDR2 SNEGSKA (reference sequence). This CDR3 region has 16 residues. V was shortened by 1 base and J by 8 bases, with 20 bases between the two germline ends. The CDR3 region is CSARGRGGLSGEKLFF. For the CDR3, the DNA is TGCAGTGCTAGAGGACGTGGGGGATTAAGCGGAGAAAAACTGTTTTTT.

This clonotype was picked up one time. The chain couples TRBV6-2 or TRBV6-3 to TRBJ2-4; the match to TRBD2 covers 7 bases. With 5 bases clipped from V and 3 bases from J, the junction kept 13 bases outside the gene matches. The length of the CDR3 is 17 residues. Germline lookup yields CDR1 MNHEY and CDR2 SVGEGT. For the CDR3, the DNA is TGTGCCAGCAGTCAGACTCCTAGCGGAGGGGACAAAAACATTCAGTACTTC. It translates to CASSQTPSGGDKNIQYF.

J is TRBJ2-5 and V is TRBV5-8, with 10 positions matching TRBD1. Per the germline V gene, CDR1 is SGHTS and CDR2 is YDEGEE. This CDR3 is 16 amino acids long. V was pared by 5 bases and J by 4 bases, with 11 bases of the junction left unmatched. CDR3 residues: CASSPGTGAPGETQYF. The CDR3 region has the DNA TGTGCCAGCAGTCCCGGGACAGGGGCGCCTGGAGAGACCCAGTACTTC. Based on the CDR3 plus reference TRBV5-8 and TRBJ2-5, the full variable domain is EAGVTQSPTHLIKTRGQQATLRCSPISGHTSVYWYQQALGLGLQFLLWYDEGEERNRGNFPPRFSGRQFPNYSSELNVNALELEDSALYLCASSPGTGAPGETQYFGPGTRLLVL.

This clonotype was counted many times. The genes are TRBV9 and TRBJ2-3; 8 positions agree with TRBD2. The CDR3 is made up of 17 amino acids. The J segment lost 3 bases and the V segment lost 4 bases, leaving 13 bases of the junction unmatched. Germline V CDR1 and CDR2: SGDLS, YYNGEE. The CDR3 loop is CASSPRAGEPFTDTQYF. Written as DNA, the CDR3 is TGTGCCAGCAGCCCAAGAGCGGGGGAACCCTTTACAGATACGCAGTATTTT.

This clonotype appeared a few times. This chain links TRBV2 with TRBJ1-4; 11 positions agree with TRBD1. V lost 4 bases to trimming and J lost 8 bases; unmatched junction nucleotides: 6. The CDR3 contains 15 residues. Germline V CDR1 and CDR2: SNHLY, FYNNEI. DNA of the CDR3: TGTGCCAGCAGTGCATACGGGACAGGGGGAGAAAAACTGTTTTTT. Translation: CASSAYGTGGEKLFF.

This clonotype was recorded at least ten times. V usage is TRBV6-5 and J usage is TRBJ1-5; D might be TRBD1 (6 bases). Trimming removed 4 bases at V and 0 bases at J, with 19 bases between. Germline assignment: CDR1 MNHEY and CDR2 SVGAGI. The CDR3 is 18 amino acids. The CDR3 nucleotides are TGTGCCAGCAGTTGCGGCAGGGACACACCTTATAGCAATCAGCCCCAGCATTTT. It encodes CASSCGRDTPYSNQPQHF.

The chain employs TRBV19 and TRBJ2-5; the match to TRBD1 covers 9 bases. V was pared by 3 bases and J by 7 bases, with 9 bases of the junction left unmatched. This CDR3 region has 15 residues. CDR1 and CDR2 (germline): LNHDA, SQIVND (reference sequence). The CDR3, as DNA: TGTGCCAGTAGTATCGGGGGACAGGGTAGACGGACCCAGTACTTC. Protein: CASSIGGQGRRTQYF. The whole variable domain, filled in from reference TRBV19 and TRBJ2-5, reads DGGITQSPKYLFRKEGQNVTLSCEQNLNHDAMYWYRQDPGQGLRLIYYSQIVNDFQKGDIAEGYSVSREKKESFPLTVTSAQKNPTAFYLCASSIGGQGRRTQYFGPGTRLLVL.

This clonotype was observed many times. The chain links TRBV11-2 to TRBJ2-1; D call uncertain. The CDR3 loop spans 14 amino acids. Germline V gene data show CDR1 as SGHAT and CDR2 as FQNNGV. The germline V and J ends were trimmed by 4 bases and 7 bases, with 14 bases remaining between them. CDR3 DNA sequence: TGTGCCAGCAGCTCCCTCCAGAGGCCAAATGAGCAGTTCTTC. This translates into CASSSLQRPNEQFF.

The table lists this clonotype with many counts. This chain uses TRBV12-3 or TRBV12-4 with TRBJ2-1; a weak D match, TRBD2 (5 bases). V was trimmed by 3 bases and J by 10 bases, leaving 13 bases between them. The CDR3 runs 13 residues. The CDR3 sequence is CASSLMVGEEQFF. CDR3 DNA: TGTGCCAGCAGTTTGATGGTTGGGGAGGAGCAGTTCTTC.

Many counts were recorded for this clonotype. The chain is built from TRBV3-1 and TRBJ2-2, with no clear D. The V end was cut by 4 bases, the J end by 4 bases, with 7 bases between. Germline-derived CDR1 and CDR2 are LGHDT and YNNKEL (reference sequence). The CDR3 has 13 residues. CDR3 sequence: CASSPTATGELFF. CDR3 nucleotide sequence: TGTGCCAGCAGCCCAACAGCCACCGGGGAGCTGTTTTTT.

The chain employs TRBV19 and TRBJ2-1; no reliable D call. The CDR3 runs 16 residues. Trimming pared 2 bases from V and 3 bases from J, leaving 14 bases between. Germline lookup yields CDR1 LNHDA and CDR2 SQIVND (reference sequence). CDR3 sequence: CASSIRAELHYNEQFF. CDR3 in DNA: TGTGCCAGTAGTATAAGGGCCGAACTACACTACAATGAGCAGTTCTTC.

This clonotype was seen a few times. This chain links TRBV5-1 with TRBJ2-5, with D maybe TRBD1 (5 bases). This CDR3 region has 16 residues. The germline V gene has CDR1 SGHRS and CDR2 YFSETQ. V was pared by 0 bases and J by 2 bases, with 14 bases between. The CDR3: CASSLGPGLRQETQYF. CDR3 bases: TGCGCCAGCAGCTTGGGCCCAGGGTTGAGGCAAGAGACCCAGTACTTC.

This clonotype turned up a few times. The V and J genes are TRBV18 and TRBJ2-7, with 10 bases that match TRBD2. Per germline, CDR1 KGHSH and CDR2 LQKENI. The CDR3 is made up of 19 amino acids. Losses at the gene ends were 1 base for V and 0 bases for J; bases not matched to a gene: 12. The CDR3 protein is CASSPQLPTSGPSSYEQYF. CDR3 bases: TGTGCCAGCTCACCACAGCTTCCGACTAGCGGGCCAAGCTCCTACGAGCAGTACTTC.

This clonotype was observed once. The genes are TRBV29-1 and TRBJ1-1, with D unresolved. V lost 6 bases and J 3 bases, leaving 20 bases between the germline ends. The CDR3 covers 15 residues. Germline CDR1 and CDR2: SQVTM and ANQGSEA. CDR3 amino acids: CSVANLVSSDTEAFF. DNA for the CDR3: TGCAGCGTCGCAAATCTGGTGAGTTCGGACACTGAAGCTTTCTTT.

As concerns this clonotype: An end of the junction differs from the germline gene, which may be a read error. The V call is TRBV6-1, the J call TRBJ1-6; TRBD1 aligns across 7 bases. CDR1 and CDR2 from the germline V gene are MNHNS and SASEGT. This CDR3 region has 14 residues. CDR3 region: CASIPGQNNPPLHF. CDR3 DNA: TGTGCCAGTATACCGGGACAGAATAATCCACCCCTCCACTTT.